The source of this T cell receptor (beta chain) is a study of OX40 agonist ivuxolimab in advanced cancers. Whole-study context: Mean age 60 years, range 23 to 79; approximately 83% male. There were three patients with partial responses, one having hepatocellular carcinoma and two cutaneous melanoma. Findings and caveats of the study: Antigen specificity remained undetermined for the expanded peripheral T cells.

Profiling relied on immunoSEQ multiplex PCR, and the TCRdb table lists in-frame clones only, not all of them. The repertoire consists of over 65,000 clones, with roughly 84% occurring once and the leading ten covering about 0.72%. The sampling schedule covered blood at baseline, cycle 4 day 1, and cycle 7 day 1. This clone has a handful of counts. Its specificity is not known. The length of the CDR3 is 15 residues. V was pared by 5 bases and J by 8 bases, with 10 bases of the junction left unmatched. CDR1 LNHDA and CDR2 SQIVND come from the germline V gene (reference sequence). This sequence was found in an adult with an advanced solid tumor such as melanoma, head and neck, liver or kidney cancer. The genes are TRBV19 and TRBJ1-4; 8 bases align to TRBD1. Sample: CD4+ or CD8+ T cells sorted from blood, taken in a trial of the OX40 agonist ivuxolimab. CDR3 region: CASSPPAGGREKLFF. The DNA for the CDR3 is TGTGCCAGTAGTCCCCCGGCAGGGGGCAGGGAAAAACTGTTTTTT.